This TCR beta chain is drawn from a study of cytomegalovirus exposure and HLA in healthy donors. Study in general: A later analysis reported the 100 to 150 validation repertoires used the same platform as the roughly 700 first-cohort repertoires. Overall study findings and caveats: Across donors, most TCRs were seen rarely, yet some public ones were widespread. The study designated 150 to 200 TCR beta chains cytomegalovirus-associated.

Libraries were prepared by immunoSEQ multiplex PCR; TCRdb keeps only in-frame clonotypes and omits some of them. The table lists about 120,000 clones, about 96% of them singletons. CDR1 KGHSH and CDR2 LQKENI come from the germline V gene. The germline V and J ends were trimmed by 0 bases and 5 bases, with 10 bases remaining between them. The CDR3 has 15 amino acids. In the case of this clone: Its antigen is unknown.

This rearrangement joins TRBV18 to TRBJ2-2; TRBD2 is a possible D gene (5 bases). Sequencing input: PBMCs. The sequence derives from a man aged 18 to 29 in good health and CMV-seronegative. CDR3 bases: TGTGCCAGCTCACCACCGGAGGCCCCTACCGGGGAGCTGTTTTTT. Its protein is CASSPPEAPTGELFF.